This T cell receptor (beta chain) was sequenced during a study of somatic mutations in cytotoxic T cells in rheumatoid arthritis (dated by TCRdb to 2017 to 2019). For the study in its entirety: Peripheral blood (around 28 ml EDTA) was collected from patients immediately after diagnosis and before any treatment began. A FACSAria II or Sony SH800 was used to flow-sort some V beta antibody-stained T-cell populations at nearly 100% purity, and TCRB sequencing was also done on sorted V beta1+ cells. The study asked whether expanded CD8+ T-cell clones in newly diagnosed, untreated rheumatoid arthritis carry somatic mutations, and used TCRB deep sequencing to characterize clonality. For 65 rheumatoid arthritis patients and 20 healthy controls, TCRB deep sequencing was carried out. Patient and control groups had essentially identical median ages. The research as a whole found: It was unknown which antigens the expanded CD8+ clones targeted, and their absence from virus-specific databases did not exclude viral specificity. In patients, CD8+ clonality rose with age (Spearman r ≈ 0.49), which was not the case in healthy controls. No adjustment for multiple comparisons was made for the slight TRBV07 underrepresentation in patients. CD8+ T-cell clonality in rheumatoid arthritis patients was not significantly different from that in age-matched healthy controls. The largest CD8+ clone made up more than 20% of CD8+ cells in about an eighth of the 65 patients, and blood and synovial fluid shared several identical CD8+ TCRB sequences.

Comment on this clone: Its specific antigen is unknown. Base quality data are lacking; no much larger clone is found one base away.

Genomic DNA underwent TCRB CDR3 sequencing using the immunoSEQ assay. The authors' analysis ran thus. When patient CD8+ clones exceeding 1% were checked against published virus-specific TCRB sequences, only a few matched. Only productive TCRB rearrangements were included in the analyses. Clonality was calculated as a Shannon entropy-based productive clonality index, and a clone was defined by a unique TCRB CDR3 sequence. The template counts of each clone relative to the total templates per sample were used to calculate repertoire overlap between two samples. Flow cytometry-measured V-gene usage correlated with V-gene usage from TCRB sequencing, with a Spearman r of less than 0.65. The immuneACCESS repertoire file appears here via TCRdb, limited to in-frame rearrangements. These files lack a portion of the clones; in checked studies, under half of the deficit traces to unresolved V genes, and the cause of the others is not known. Clone size and V and J calls were adopted from that table, with D and trimming inferred from the DNA. This sample gives 10,000 to 12,000 clones in total; about 88% of them show up just once. 0.85% to 1.4% of the sample is held by the ten biggest clonotypes.

On an AutoMACS, CD4+ and CD8+ cells were isolated via positive magnetic bead selection, and their purity was verified by flow cytometry. Peripheral blood mononuclear cells were obtained using density gradient separation with Ficoll-Paque PLUS. Using Nucleospin Tissue or Tissue XS kits, DNA was extracted from CD4-enriched, CD8-enriched or PBMC samples, with quantification by a Qubit 2.0 fluorometer. The CDR3, cysteine through phenylalanine, is 15 amino acids long. The retained sequence is limited to the CDR3, 45 bases, with the frame set at the first base. V is clipped by 4 bases and J by 1 base, and the sequence between their germline boundaries is 11 bases long. CDR1 and CDR2 were assigned from the germline V gene as MNHEY and SVGAGI.

The V gene is TRBV6-5 and the J gene is TRBJ1-5; no D gene call is confident. The sequencing sample was made of CD4+ T cells sorted from blood. This receptor was obtained from a woman between 18 and 29 years old with rheumatoid arthritis. The CDR3 has the sequence CASSFSGSSNQPQHF. In nucleotides, the sequence is TGTGCCAGCAGTTTTTCAGGAAGCAGCAATCAGCCCCAGCATTTT.